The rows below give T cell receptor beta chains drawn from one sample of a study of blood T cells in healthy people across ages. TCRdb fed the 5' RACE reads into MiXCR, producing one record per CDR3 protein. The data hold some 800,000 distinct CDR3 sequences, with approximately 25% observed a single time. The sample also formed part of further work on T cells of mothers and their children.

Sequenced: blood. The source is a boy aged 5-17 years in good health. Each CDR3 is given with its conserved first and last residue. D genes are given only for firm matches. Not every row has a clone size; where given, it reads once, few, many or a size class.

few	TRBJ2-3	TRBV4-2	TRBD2	TGTGCCAGCAGCCAAGATTTATGGGAGGGCACGGTCCCAGATACGCAGTATTTT	CASSQDLWEGTVPDTQYF
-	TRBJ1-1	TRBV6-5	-	TGTGCCAGCAGAGGAAAGAACACTGAAGCTTTCTTT	CASRGKNTEAFF
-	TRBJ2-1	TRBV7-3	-	TGTGCCAGCAGCTTTGGTGACAGCTCCAATGAGCAGTTCTTC	CASSFGDSSNEQFF
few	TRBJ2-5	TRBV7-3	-	TGTGCCAGCAGCTTAATGGGGGGCCCTCAAGAGACCCAGTACTTC	CASSLMGGPQETQYF
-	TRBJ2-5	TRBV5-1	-	TGCGCCAGCATACAGGACGGGCGGGAGACCCAGTACTTC	CASIQDGRETQYF
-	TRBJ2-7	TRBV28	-	TGTGCCAGCAGTTTAGTGCAGGGTCTGGACTACGAGCAGTACTTC	CASSLVQGLDYEQYF
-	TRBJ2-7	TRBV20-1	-	TGCAGTGCTAGAGGAGGAGGGCCCTCCGAGCAGTACTTC	CSARGGGPSEQYF
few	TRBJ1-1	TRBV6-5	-	TGTGCCAGCGGCCTCATAGATATGAACACTGAAGCTTTCTTT	CASGLIDMNTEAFF
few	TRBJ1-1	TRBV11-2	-	TGTGCCAGCAGCTTAGGGGTGATGGGGATCACTGAAGCTTTCTTT	CASSLGVMGITEAFF
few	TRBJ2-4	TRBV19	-	TGTGCCAGTAGTATAGAAGGGACGAGAAAAAACATTCAGTACTTC	CASSIEGTRKNIQYF
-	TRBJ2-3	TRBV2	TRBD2	TGTGCCAGCAGTCCCCTAGCGGGACTCTCAGATACGCAGTATTTT	CASSPLAGLSDTQYF
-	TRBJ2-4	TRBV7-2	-	TGTGCCAGCAGCGCCAAAGCCGCGGCGCAACTAGCCAAAAACATTCAGTACTTC	CASSAKAAAQLAKNIQYF
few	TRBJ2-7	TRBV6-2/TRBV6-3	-	TGTGCCAGCAGCCCCACCGGACGGGGGTTATACGAGCAGTACTTC	CASSPTGRGLYEQYF
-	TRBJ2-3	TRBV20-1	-	TGCAGTGCCTCCCCCAACACAGATACGCAGTATTTT	CSASPNTDTQYF
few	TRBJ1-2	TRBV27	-	TGTGCCAGCAGTTTTGGGCCGGATGGGGCCGCAACGGATGGCTACACCTTC	CASSFGPDGAATDGYTF
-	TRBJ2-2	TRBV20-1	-	TGCAGTGCTAGTTCAGGGGGGGACACCGGGGAGCTGTTTTTT	CSASSGGDTGELFF
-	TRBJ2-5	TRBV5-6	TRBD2	TGTGCCAGCAGCCGAACACTAGCGGGGGAGAAGACCCAGTACTTC	CASSRTLAGEKTQYF
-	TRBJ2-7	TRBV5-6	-	TGTGCCAGCAGCCCGGGGGCAGGAAAATACTACGAGCAGTACTTC	CASSPGAGKYYEQYF
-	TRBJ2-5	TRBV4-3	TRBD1	TGCGCCAGCAGCCAGGGACAGGGGGCAAAGGGAGAGACCCAGTACTTC	CASSQGQGAKGETQYF
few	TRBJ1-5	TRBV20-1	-	TGCAGTGCTAGAGATTCAGTACCAGGGGACAATCAGCCCCAGCATTTT	CSARDSVPGDNQPQHF
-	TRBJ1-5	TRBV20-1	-	TGCAGTGCTAGATCACAGACGGTGAGCAATCAGCCCCAGCATTTT	CSARSQTVSNQPQHF
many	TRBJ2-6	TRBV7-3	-	TGTGCCAGCAGCCAAAGCCCCGTAAGCCGGGAACTCCTCTCTGGGGCCAACGTCCTGACTTTC	CASSQSPVSRELLSGANVLTF
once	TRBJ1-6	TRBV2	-	TGTGCCAGCAGGTCCGAAAATAATTCACCCCTCCACTTT	CASRSENNSPLHF
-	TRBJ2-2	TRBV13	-	TGTGCCAGCAGCTTAACCTCCCGGCTGGGAGTGAACACCGGGGAGCTGTTTTTT	CASSLTSRLGVNTGELFF
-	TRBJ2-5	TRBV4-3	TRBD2	TGCGCCAGCAGCACGGGACTAGCGGGAGGGCCCTTTGACGAGACCCAGTACTTC	CASSTGLAGGPFDETQYF
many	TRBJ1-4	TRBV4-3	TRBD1	TGCGCCAGCAGCCATGGGACAGGGGCGGGGGAAAAACTGTTTTTT	CASSHGTGAGEKLFF
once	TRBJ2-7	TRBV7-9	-	TGTGCCAGCAGTTCGGACATGGGACTCTACGAGCAGTACTTC	CASSSDMGLYEQYF
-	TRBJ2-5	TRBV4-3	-	TGCGCCAGCAGCCGCCGGCCAAACCTCCAAGAGACCCAGTACTTC	CASSRRPNLQETQYF
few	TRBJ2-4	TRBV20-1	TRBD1	TGCAGTGCCGAGACCGGGACAGAGAAAAACATTCAGTACTTC	CSAETGTEKNIQYF